The 4 T cell receptor beta chains given below trace back to one sample, sequenced in a study of cytomegalovirus exposure and HLA in healthy donors. In the PCR, 60 Vbeta and 13 Jbeta primers were used. Sequencing used immunoSEQ multiplex PCR; TCRdb keeps in-frame clones, though not all of them. The table records about 120,000 clones, around 70% of them present only once. The sequenced sample was PBMCs. Every receptor here comes from a middle-aged man in good health and CMV-seropositive.

Only a few counts were recorded for this clone. This chain connects TRBV14 to TRBJ2-7; D remains ambiguous. The CDR3 has 12 residues. Between the trimmed V and J ends, which lost 2 bases and 4 bases, there was a span of 6 bases. Per germline, CDR1 SGHDN and CDR2 FVKESK. This CDR3 reads CASSQIVYEQYF. Here the CDR3 DNA reads TGTGCCAGCAGCCAAATAGTATACGAGCAGTACTTC.

CDR3 nucleotides: TGTGCCAGCAGCCAGACAGGGAACTATGGCTACACCTTC. Protein sequence: CASSQTGNYGYTF. The chain employs TRBV7-9 and TRBJ1-2; 7 bases map to TRBD1. This CDR3 has 13 amino acids. Unmatched junction bases numbered 2, after V lost 5 bases and J lost 2 bases. Germline CDR1 SEHNR, CDR2 FQNEAQ (reference sequence).

A few counts support this clone. The rearrangement links TRBV7-9 to TRBJ1-1, with a possible D match to TRBD1 (5 bases). Trimming took 5 bases from V and 11 from J, leaving 24 bases between them. CDR1 and CDR2 from the germline V gene are SEHNR and FQNEAQ (reference sequence). The CDR3 loop spans 15 amino acids. The DNA of the CDR3 is TGTGCCAGCAGCCAAGAAGGACCTTTGGGGCTAGGCGCTTTCTTT. Translated, it gives CASSQEGPLGLGAFF.

The V call is TRBV10-3, the J call TRBJ2-7; 7 nucleotides match TRBD2. The CDR3 loop spans 14 amino acids. Germline lookup yields CDR1 ENHRY and CDR2 SYGVKD. V shed 6 bases, J shed 0 bases, and the junction held 5 bases outside the gene matches. The CDR3 coding sequence is TGTGCCATCAGAGCGGGATTCAGCTCCTACGAGCAGTACTTC. Protein product: CAIRAGFSSYEQYF.